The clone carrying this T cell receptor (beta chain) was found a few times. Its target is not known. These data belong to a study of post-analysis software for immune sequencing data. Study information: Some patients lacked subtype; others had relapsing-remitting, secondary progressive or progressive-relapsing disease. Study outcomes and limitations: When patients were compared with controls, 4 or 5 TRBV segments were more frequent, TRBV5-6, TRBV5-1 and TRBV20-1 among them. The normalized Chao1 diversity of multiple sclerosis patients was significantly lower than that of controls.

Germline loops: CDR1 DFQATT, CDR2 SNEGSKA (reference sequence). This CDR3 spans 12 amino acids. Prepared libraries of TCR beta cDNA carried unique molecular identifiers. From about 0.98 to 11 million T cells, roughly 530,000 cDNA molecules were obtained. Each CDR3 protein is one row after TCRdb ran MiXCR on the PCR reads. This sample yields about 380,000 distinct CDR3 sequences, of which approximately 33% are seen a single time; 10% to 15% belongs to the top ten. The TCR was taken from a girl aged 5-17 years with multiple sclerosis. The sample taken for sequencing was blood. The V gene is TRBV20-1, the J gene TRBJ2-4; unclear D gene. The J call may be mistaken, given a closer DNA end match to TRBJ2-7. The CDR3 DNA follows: TGCAGTGCTAGAGTTAATGCCTACGAGCAGTACTTC. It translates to CSARVNAYEQYF.